The 15 T cell receptor beta chains reported below all come from one sample, sequenced in a study of OX40 agonist ivuxolimab in advanced cancers. Profiled with immunoSEQ multiplex PCR; TCRdb holds only in-frame clones, not every one. The sample includes around 41,000 clones, just under 90% seen only once; the top ten take 6%. The specimen comprised CD4+ or CD8+ T cells sorted from blood, sampled in a trial of the OX40 agonist ivuxolimab. These receptors were collected from an adult with an advanced solid tumor such as melanoma, head and neck, liver or kidney cancer.

The rearrangement joins TRBV5-1 to TRBJ2-7; the match to TRBD1 covers 7 bases. This CDR3 comprises 15 residues. The J segment lost 7 bases and the V segment lost 4 bases, leaving 14 bases of the junction unmatched. Germline V gene data show CDR1 as SGHRS and CDR2 as YFSETQ. The CDR3 protein is CASSPTGALMGEQYF. The CDR3 DNA sequence: TGCGCCAGCAGCCCAACAGGGGCTTTGATGGGGGAGCAGTACTTC.

V and J are TRBV13 and TRBJ1-1; possibly TRBD1 for D (6 bases). This CDR3 contains 12 residues. Germline loops: CDR1 PRHDT, CDR2 FYEKMQ (reference sequence). The V gene lost 1 base and the J gene lost 8 bases, with 8 bases spanning the gap. Here the CDR3 DNA reads TGTGCCAGCAGCTTAGCGGGACAAGAAGCTTTCTTT. Residues: CASSLAGQEAFF.

The chain combines TRBV30 with TRBJ1-4, with D uncertain. The CDR3 totals 15 residues. Looked up from germline, CDR1 is GTSNPN and CDR2 is SVGIG (reference sequence). Trimming cost V 1 base and J 8 bases, with 17 bases left between them. CDR3 sequence reads: CAWSARRFGSEKLFF. DNA of the CDR3: TGTGCCTGGAGTGCCAGAAGATTCGGGTCCGAAAAACTGTTTTTT. Using reference TRBV30 and TRBJ1-4 for the parts outside the CDR3, the full variable domain is SQTIHQWPATLVQPVGSPLSLECTVEGTSNPNLYWYRQAAGRGLQLLFYSVGIGQISSEVPQNLSASRPQDRQFILSSKKLLLSDSGFYLCAWSARRFGSEKLFFGSGTQLSVL.

The chain is built from TRBV18 and TRBJ1-5; TRBD1 is a possible D gene (6 bases). Germline V CDR1 and CDR2: KGHSH, LQKENI. V lost 6 bases to trimming and J lost 3 bases, with 15 bases between them. The CDR3 totals 15 residues. The CDR3 reads CASSLSGASNQPQHF. In DNA, the CDR3 is TGTGCCAGCTCCCTTTCAGGGGCTTCCAATCAGCCCCAGCATTTT.

The genes are TRBV6-5 and TRBJ1-3; D gene uncertain. V was shortened by 6 bases and J by 2 bases, with 14 bases between the two germline ends. Germline CDR1 reads MNHEY; CDR2 reads SVGAGI. The CDR3 totals 15 residues. The CDR3 sequence: CASSTSGYTGNTIYF. CDR3 nucleotides: TGTGCCAGCAGCACCTCAGGATATACTGGAAACACCATATATTTT.

This CDR3 is CASSSLALGYEQYF. CDR3 nucleotides: TGTGCCAGCAGCTCCCTAGCATTGGGCTACGAGCAGTACTTC. The chain employs TRBV7-8 and TRBJ2-7, with D possibly matching TRBD2 (5 bases). CDR1 SGHVS and CDR2 FQNEAQ come from the germline V gene. This CDR3 contains 14 residues. The ends were cut back, 4 bases at V and 3 bases at J, with 13 bases in the middle.

The CDR3: CASSFPKAGGFSYEQYF. The DNA for the CDR3 is TGTGCCAGCAGCTTTCCCAAAGCGGGAGGATTCTCCTACGAGCAGTACTTC. The chain links TRBV5-6 to TRBJ2-7, with 9 bases identical to TRBD2. V gave up 2 bases and J gave up 0 bases; unmatched junction bases: 9. The CDR3 covers 17 residues. Germline values: CDR1 SGHDT, CDR2 YYEEEE. The full variable domain, rest sourced from reference TRBV5-6 and TRBJ2-7, is DAGVTQSPTHLIKTRGQQVTLRCSPKSGHDTVSWYQQALGQGPQFIFQYYEEEERQRGNFPDRFSGHQFPNYSSELNVNALLLGDSALYLCASSFPKAGGFSYEQYFGPGTRLTVT.

The rearrangement links TRBV7-9 to TRBJ1-2; D gene uncertain. The CDR3 spans 13 residues. The ends were cut back, 5 bases at V and 0 bases at J, with 7 bases in the middle. The germline gives CDR1 SEHNR, CDR2 FQNEAQ (reference sequence). CDR3 coding DNA: TGTGCCAGCAGCCCCCGCTCTAACTATGGCTACACCTTC. Translated: CASSPRSNYGYTF.

As to this clone: Other DNA sequences from this sample encode an identical CDR3 as well. The CDR3 DNA is TGTGCCAGCAGCTTACGCCGCACGGGTCTGGGCGAGCAGTACTTC. Its translation: CASSLRRTGLGEQYF. The rearrangement links TRBV7-8 to TRBJ2-7, with D uncertain. Germline CDR1 and CDR2: SGHVS and FQNEAQ. V was shortened by 2 bases and J by 6 bases, with 17 bases between the two germline ends. The CDR3 totals 15 residues.

Worth noting for this clone: This sample also contains other DNA sequences that code for the same CDR3. The V gene is TRBV5-1, the J gene TRBJ2-2; unclear D gene. From germline, CDR1 is SGHRS and CDR2 YFSETQ. The CDR3 loop spans 11 amino acids. Trimming shortened V by 0 bases and J by 6 bases, and 0 bases separated the two germline ends. In DNA, the CDR3 is TGCGCCAGCAGCTTGGCCGGGGAGCTGTTTTTT. Translated, it gives CASSLAGELFF.

This clone was seen more than once but under ten times. The chain recombines TRBV5-4 with TRBJ1-5; D is unclear. The V and J ends lost 4 bases and 0 bases respectively, with 8 bases between them. In germline, CDR1 is SGHNT, CDR2 YYREEE (reference sequence). This CDR3 region has 14 residues. The CDR3 nucleotides are TGTGCCAGCAGCGACGTGCATAGCAATCAGCCCCAGCATTTT. Translating it yields CASSDVHSNQPQHF. The whole variable domain, remainder taken from reference TRBV5-4 and TRBJ1-5, is ETGVTQSPTHLIKTRGQQVTLRCSSQSGHNTVSWYQQALGQGPQFIFQYYREEENGRGNFPPRFSGLQFPNYSSELNVNALELDDSALYLCASSDVHSNQPQHFGDGTRLSIL.

The chain combines TRBV6-4 with TRBJ2-7, with TRBD2 identical over 8 bases. Looked up from germline, CDR1 is MRHNA and CDR2 is SNTAGT. The CDR3 consists of 19 residues. J lost 3 bases, V lost 8 bases, and 24 bases had no gene match. The CDR3 spells CASGLVQDGGRAGGYEQYF. The CDR3 nucleotides read TGTGCCAGCGGTCTAGTGCAGGACGGGGGTCGGGCGGGAGGCTACGAGCAGTACTTC.

This sequence joins TRBV27 and TRBJ1-1; D remains ambiguous. CDR1 is MNHEY and CDR2 is SMNVEV in the germline V gene (reference sequence). V lost 2 bases, J lost 1 base, and 11 bases lay in between. The length of the CDR3 is 15 residues. CDR3 protein: CASSLNAGSNTEAFF. CDR3 in DNA: TGTGCCAGCAGTTTAAACGCCGGCTCGAACACTGAAGCTTTCTTT.

The sample holds a few counts of this clone. The rearrangement links TRBV28 to TRBJ1-1, with a possible D match to TRBD1 (6 bases). The CDR3 has 15 residues. Trimming cost V 3 bases and J 0 bases, with 11 bases left between them. Germline loops: CDR1 MDHEN, CDR2 SYDVKM. The CDR3 reads CASSLWDKMNTEAFF. CDR3 bases: TGTGCCAGCAGTTTGTGGGACAAGATGAACACTGAAGCTTTCTTT.

A single count supports this clone. The chain has TRBV30 and TRBJ2-3, with TRBD2 matching 12 bases. The CDR3 contains 12 residues. CDR1 and CDR2 (germline): GTSNPN, SVGIG (reference sequence). The junction had 3 bases not matched to a gene; V was cut back by 8 bases and J by 6 bases. In DNA form, the CDR3 reads TGTGCCCGGACTAGCGGGAAGGATACGCAGTATTTT. Encoded protein: CARTSGKDTQYF.